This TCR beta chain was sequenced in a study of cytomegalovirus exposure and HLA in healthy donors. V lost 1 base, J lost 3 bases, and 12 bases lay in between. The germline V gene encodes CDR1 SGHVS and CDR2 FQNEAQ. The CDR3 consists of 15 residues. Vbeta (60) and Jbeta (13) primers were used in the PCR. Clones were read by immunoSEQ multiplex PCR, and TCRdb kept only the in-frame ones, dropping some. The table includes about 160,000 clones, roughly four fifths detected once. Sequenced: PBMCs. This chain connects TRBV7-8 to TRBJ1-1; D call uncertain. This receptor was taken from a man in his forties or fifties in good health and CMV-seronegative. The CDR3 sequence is CASSLGPGMDTEAFF. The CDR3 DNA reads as TGTGCCAGCAGCTTAGGTCCGGGTATGGACACTGAAGCTTTCTTT.